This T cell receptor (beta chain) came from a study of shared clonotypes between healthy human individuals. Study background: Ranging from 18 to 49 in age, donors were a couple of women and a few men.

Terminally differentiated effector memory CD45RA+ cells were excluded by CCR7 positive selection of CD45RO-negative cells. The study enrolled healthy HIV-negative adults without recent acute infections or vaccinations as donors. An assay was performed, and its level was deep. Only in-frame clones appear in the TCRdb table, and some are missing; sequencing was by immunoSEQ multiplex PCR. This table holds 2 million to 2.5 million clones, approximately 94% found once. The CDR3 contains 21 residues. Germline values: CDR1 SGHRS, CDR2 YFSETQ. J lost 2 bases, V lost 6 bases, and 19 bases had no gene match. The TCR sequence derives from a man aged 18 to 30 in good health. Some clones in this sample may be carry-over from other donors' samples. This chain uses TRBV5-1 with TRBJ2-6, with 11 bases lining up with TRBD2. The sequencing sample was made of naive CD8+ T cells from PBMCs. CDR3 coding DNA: TGCGCCAGCAACCCCTACTTACTAGCGGGAGTGAGTGAAGCTGGGGCCAACGTCCTGACTTTC. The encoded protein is CASNPYLLAGVSEAGANVLTF.